This T cell receptor beta chain was observed in a study of cytomegalovirus exposure and HLA in healthy donors. It was with 60 Vbeta and 13 Jbeta primers that the PCR ran. Sequencing used immunoSEQ multiplex PCR; TCRdb keeps in-frame clones, though not all of them. The sample comprises 90,000 to 150,000 clones, approximately 76% of which are singletons, and more than 15% rests with the top ten. Study-wide points: Across donors, presence/absence analyses took sequencing depth to be roughly uniform. Per a later analysis, about 15,000 TCR beta sequences showed association with HLA alleles at 0.05 false discovery rate.

V gave up 3 bases and J gave up 5 bases, with 10 bases separating them. Looked up from germline, CDR1 is MNHNS and CDR2 is SASEGT. This CDR3 contains 13 residues. A word on this clone: What it binds is unknown.

The rearrangement joins TRBV6-1 to TRBJ1-2; unclear D gene. The clonotype comes from a middle-aged man in good health and CMV-seropositive. Input material: PBMCs. The CDR3 loop is CASSERLLYGYTF. CDR3 coding DNA: TGTGCCAGCAGTGAGAGACTTCTTTATGGCTACACCTTC.